This entry is about one T cell receptor beta chain. Its antigen remains unknown. TCRdb's copy holds only in-frame clones and misses some; the assay was immunoSEQ multiplex PCR. The sample holds more than 100,000 clones, 75% to 90% seen once. This specimen comes from a study of T cell responses to AZD1222 COVID-19 vaccine. This CDR3 comprises 14 residues. Germline CDR1 LGHNA, CDR2 YSLEER. V was clipped by 0 bases and J by 4 bases, with 7 bases between them. Study conclusions and caveats: Mostly white British, mostly female donors; authors suggested clonal diversity may be underestimated.

The rearrangement links TRBV4-3 to TRBJ1-5; unclear D gene. The source is an adult in good health. Sequences were derived from peripheral blood, sampled on day 0 of AZD1222 vaccination. The CDR3 sequence: CASSQDFGNQPQHF. The CDR3 coding sequence is TGCGCCAGCAGCCAAGATTTCGGGAATCAGCCCCAGCATTTT.